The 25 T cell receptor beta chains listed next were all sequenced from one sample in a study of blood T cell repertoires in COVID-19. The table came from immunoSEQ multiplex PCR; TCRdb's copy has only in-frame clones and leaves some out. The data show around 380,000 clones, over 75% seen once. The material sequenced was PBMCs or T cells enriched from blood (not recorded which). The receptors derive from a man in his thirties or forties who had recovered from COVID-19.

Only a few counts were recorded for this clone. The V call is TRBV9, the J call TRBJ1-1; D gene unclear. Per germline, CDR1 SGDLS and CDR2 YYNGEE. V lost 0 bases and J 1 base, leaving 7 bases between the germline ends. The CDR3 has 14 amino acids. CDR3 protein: CASSVAEGNTEAFF. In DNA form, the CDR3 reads TGTGCCAGCAGCGTAGCTGAGGGGAACACTGAAGCTTTCTTT.

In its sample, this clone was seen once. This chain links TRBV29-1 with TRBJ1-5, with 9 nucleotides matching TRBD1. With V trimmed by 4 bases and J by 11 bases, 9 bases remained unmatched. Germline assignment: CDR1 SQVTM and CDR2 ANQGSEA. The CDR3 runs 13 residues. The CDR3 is CSVGTGDLRTQHF. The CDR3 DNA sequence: TGCAGCGTTGGGACAGGGGATTTAAGAACCCAGCATTTT.

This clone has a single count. CDR3 protein: CASSPPWFPGQRSYEQYF. The CDR3 DNA follows: TGTGCCAGCTCACCCCCGTGGTTTCCGGGACAAAGAAGCTACGAGCAGTACTTC. The chain is built from TRBV18 and TRBJ2-7, with D possibly being TRBD1 (6 bases). V lost 3 bases to trimming and J lost 3 bases, with 24 bases between them. The length of the CDR3 is 18 residues. CDR1 is KGHSH and CDR2 is LQKENI in the germline V gene.

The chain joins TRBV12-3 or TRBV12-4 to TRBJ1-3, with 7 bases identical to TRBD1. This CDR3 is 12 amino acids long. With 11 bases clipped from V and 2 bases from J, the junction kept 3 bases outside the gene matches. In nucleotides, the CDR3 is TGTGCCTTTGACAGGGCTGGAAACACCATATATTTT. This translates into CAFDRAGNTIYF.

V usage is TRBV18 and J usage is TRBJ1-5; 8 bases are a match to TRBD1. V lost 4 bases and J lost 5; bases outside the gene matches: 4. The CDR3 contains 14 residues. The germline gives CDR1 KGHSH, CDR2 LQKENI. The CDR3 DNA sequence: TGTGCCAGCTCACTGACAGGGGCCGATCAGCCCCAGCATTTT. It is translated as CASSLTGADQPQHF.

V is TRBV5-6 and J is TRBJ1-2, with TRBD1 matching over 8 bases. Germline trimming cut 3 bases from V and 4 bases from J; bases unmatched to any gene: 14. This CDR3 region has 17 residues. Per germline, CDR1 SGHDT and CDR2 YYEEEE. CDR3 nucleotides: TGTGCCAGCAGCTCTAATTGGGGGACAGGCGTTCTCTATGGCTACACCTTC. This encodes CASSSNWGTGVLYGYTF.

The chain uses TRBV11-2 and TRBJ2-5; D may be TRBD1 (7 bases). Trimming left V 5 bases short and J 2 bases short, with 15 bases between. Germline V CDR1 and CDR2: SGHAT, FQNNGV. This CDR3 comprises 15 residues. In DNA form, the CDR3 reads TGTGCCAGCAGCCTAAGCCAGGGGGGTCAAGAGACCCAGTACTTC. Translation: CASSLSQGGQETQYF. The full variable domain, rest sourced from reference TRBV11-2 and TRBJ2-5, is EAGVAQSPRYKIIEKRQSVAFWCNPISGHATLYWYQQILGQGPKLLIQFQNNGVVDDSQLPKDRFSAERLKGVDSTLKIQPAKLEDSAVYLCASSLSQGGQETQYFGPGTRLLVL.

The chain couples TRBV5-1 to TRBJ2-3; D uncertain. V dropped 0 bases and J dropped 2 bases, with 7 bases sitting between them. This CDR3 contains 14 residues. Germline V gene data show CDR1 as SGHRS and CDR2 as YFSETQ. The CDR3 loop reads CASSLARITDTQYF. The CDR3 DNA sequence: TGCGCCAGCAGCTTGGCCAGGATCACAGATACGCAGTATTTT. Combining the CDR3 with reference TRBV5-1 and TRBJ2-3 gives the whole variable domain KAGVTQTPRYLIKTRGQQVTLSCSPISGHRSVSWYQQTPGQGLQFLFEYFSETQRNKGNFPGRFSGRQFSNSRSEMNVSTLELGDSALYLCASSLARITDTQYFGPGTRLTVL.

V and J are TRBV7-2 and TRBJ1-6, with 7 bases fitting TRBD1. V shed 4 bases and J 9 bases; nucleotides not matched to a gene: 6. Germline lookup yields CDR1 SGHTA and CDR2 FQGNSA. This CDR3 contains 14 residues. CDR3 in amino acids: CASSYRDSSSPLHF. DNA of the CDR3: TGTGCCAGCAGCTACCGGGACAGTAGTTCACCCCTCCACTTT.

CDR3 nucleotides: TGTGCCAGCAGCTCTTGGACAGCAGGTCCTTACGAGCAGTACTTC. It yields the protein CASSSWTAGPYEQYF. V and J are TRBV7-9 and TRBJ2-7; TRBD1 is a possible D gene (6 bases). V lost 4 bases to trimming and J lost 4 bases, with 17 bases between them. This CDR3 comprises 15 residues. Per germline, CDR1 SEHNR and CDR2 FQNEAQ (reference sequence).

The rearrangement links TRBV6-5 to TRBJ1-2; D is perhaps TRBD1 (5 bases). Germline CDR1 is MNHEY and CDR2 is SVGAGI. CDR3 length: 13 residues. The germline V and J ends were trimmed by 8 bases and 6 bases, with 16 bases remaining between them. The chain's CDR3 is CASDSGGADGYTF. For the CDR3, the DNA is TGTGCCAGCGATAGTGGAGGGGCGGATGGCTACACCTTC.

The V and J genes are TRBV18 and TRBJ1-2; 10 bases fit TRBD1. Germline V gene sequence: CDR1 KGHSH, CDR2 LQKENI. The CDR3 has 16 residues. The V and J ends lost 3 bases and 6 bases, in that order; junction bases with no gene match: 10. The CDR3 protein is CASSPVSGTGVDGYTF. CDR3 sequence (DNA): TGTGCCAGCTCACCGGTTTCCGGGACAGGGGTCGATGGCTACACCTTC. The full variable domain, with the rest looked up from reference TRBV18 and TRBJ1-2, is NAGVMQNPRHLVRRRGQEARLRCSPMKGHSHVYWYRQLPEEGLKFMVYLQKENIIDESGMPKERFSAEFPKEGPSILRIQQVVRGDSAAYFCASSPVSGTGVDGYTFGSGTRLTVV.

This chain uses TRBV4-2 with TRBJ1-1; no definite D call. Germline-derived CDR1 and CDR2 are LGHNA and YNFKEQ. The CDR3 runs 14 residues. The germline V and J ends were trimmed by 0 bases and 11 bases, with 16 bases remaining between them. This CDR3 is CASSQEVGDRSAFF. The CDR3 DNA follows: TGTGCCAGCAGCCAAGAGGTCGGAGACCGATCCGCTTTCTTT.

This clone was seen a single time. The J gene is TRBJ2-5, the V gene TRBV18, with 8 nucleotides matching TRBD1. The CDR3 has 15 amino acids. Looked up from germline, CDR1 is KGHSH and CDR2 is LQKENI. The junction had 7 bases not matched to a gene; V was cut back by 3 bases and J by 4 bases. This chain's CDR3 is CASSPIPGGGETQYF. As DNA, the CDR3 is TGTGCCAGCTCACCGATCCCAGGGGGCGGAGAGACCCAGTACTTC.

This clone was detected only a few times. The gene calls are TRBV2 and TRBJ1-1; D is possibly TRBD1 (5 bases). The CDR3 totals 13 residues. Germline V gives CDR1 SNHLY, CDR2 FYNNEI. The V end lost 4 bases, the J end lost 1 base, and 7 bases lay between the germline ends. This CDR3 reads CASSVTANTEAFF. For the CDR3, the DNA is TGTGCCAGCAGTGTGACAGCGAACACTGAAGCTTTCTTT.

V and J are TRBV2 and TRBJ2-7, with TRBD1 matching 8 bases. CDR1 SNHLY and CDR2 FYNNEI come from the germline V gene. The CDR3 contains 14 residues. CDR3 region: CASITGTGSYEQYF. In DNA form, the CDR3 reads TGTGCAAGTATTACCGGGACAGGATCCTACGAGCAGTACTTC.

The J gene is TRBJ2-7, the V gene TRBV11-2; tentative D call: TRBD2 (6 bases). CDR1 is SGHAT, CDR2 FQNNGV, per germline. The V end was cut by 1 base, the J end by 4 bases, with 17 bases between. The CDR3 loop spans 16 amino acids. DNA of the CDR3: TGTGCCAGCAGCTTAGGCCTGGTGACGCGGGATTACGAGCAGTACTTC. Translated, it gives CASSLGLVTRDYEQYF. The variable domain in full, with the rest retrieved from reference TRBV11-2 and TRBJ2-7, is EAGVAQSPRYKIIEKRQSVAFWCNPISGHATLYWYQQILGQGPKLLIQFQNNGVVDDSQLPKDRFSAERLKGVDSTLKIQPAKLEDSAVYLCASSLGLVTRDYEQYFGPGTRLTVT.

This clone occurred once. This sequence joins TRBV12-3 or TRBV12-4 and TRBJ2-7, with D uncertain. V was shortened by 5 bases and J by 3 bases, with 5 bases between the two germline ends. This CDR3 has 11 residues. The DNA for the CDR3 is TGTGCCAGCAGTAACTTCTACGAGCAGTACTTC. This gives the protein CASSNFYEQYF.

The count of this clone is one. Here the CDR3 reads CASTMTDNQPQHF. For the CDR3, the DNA is TGTGCCAGCACGATGACAGACAATCAGCCCCAGCATTTT. V and J are TRBV21-1 and TRBJ1-5; the tabulated D call, TRBD1, remains unverified against the DNA. TRBV21-1 is described as a pseudogene. There are 13 residues in the CDR3.

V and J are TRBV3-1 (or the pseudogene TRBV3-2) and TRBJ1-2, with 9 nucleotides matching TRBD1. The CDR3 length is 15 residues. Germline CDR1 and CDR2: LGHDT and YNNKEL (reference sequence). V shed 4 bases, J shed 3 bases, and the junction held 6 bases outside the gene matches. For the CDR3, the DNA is TGTGCCAGCAGCCTGGGCGGACAGGGGTACTATGGCTACACCTTC. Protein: CASSLGGQGYYGYTF.

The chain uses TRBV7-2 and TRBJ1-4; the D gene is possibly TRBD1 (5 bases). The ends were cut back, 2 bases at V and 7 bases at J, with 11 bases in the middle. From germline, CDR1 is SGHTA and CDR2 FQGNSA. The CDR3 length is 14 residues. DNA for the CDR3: TGTGCCAGCAGCTTAAGGTCGGGGGTTGAAAAACTGTTTTTT. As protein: CASSLRSGVEKLFF.

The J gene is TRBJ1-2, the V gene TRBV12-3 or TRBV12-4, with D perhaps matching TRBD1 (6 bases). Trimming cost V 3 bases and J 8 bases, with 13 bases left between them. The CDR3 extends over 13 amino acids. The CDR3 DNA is TGTGCCAGCAGTTTTAACAGGGAGAGAGGCTACACCTTC. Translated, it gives CASSFNRERGYTF.

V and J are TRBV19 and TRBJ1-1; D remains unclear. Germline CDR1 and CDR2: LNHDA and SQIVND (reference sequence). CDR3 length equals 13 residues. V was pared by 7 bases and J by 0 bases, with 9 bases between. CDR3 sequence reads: CASMKALNTEAFF. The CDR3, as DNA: TGTGCCAGTATGAAAGCTTTGAACACTGAAGCTTTCTTT.

The CDR3 loop is CASRLGTTVSQPQHF. For the CDR3, the DNA is TGTGCCAGTAGGCTGGGGACTACGGTCTCTCAGCCCCAGCATTTT. The V call is TRBV19, the J call TRBJ1-5, with TRBD1 as a possible D gene (5 bases). Per the germline V gene, CDR1 is LNHDA and CDR2 is SQIVND (reference sequence). The CDR3 has 15 amino acids. With 6 bases removed from V and 6 bases from J, the gap between germline ends came to 18 bases.

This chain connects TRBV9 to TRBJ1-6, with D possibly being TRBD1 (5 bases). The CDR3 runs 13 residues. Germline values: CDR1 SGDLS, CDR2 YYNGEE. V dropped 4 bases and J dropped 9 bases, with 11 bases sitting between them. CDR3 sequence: CASSLGGGSPLHF. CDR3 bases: TGTGCCAGCAGCTTGGGGGGAGGTTCACCCCTCCACTTT.